The clone carrying this T cell receptor (beta chain) was picked up a small number of times. The antigen remains unidentified. The CDR3 spans 15 residues. V was trimmed by 3 bases and J by 2 bases, leaving 13 bases between them. The germline CDR1 and CDR2 sequences are SGHTA and FQGNSA. These data are taken from a study of T-cell memory formation after mild COVID-19. Study as a whole: Most TCR clusters belonged to a single donor. Findings and limits, study-wide: Detection of some responders pre-infection suggested pre-existing cross-reactive memory T cells participated. Clones that contracted from day 15 to 85 had balanced CD4/CD8; later expanders were CD4+ biased.

TCRdb re-called the 5' RACE reads through MiXCR, storing one row per CDR3 protein. Seen here are around 300,000 distinct CDR3 sequences, 10% to 15% observed once, and the top ten hold about a fifth. The source material was PBMCs or a T cell subset sorted from them (not recorded which). This sequence originates from a man between 18 and 29 years old who had mild COVID-19 (a few samples of this study predate the infection). Cell type and time point are not known. The chain is built from TRBV7-2 and TRBJ1-2; TRBD1 might be the D (5 bases). This CDR3 is CASSFSGTDNYGYTF. As DNA, the CDR3 is TGTGCCAGCAGCTTTTCCGGGACTGACAACTATGGCTACACCTTC.